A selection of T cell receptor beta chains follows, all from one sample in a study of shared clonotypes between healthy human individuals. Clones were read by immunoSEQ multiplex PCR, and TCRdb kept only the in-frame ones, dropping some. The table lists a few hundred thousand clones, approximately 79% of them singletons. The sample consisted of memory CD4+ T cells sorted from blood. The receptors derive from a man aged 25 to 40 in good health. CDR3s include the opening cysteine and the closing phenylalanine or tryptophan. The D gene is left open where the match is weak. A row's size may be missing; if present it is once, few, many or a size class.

CASSQRPRNTGELFF TGTGCCAGCAGCCAGCGACCGAGGAACACCGGGGAGCTGTTTTTT TRBJ2-2 NA NA TRBV7-8
CASSRGTSGSRETQYF TGTGCCAGCAGCCGTGGGACTAGCGGGAGTAGGGAGACCCAGTACTTC TRBJ2-5 once TRBD2 TRBV27
CASSLAVSNYGYTF TGCGCCAGCAGCTTGGCAGTATCTAACTATGGCTACACCTTC TRBJ1-2 NA NA TRBV5-1
CASSYSARVRRYEQYF TGTGCCAGCAGTTACTCGGCGAGGGTCCGGAGATACGAGCAGTACTTC TRBJ2-7 NA NA TRBV6-5
CASSPEREQYF TGTGCCAGCAGCCCAGAGCGCGAGCAGTACTTC TRBJ2-7 NA NA TRBV7-9
CASSYLGGNGIQYF TGTGCCAGCAGTTACTTGGGCGGGAACGGCATTCAGTACTTC TRBJ2-4 once NA TRBV6-5
CASSLDLAGNTGELFF TGTGCCAGCAGCTTAGACCTAGCGGGTAACACCGGGGAGCTGTTTTTT TRBJ2-2 NA TRBD2 TRBV7-8
CSWGASTYNEQFF TGCAGCTGGGGGGCCTCAACCTACAATGAGCAGTTCTTC TRBJ2-1 NA NA TRBV29-1
CASSYGEREGTDTQYF TGTGCCAGCAGTTACGGGGAGCGGGAAGGGACAGATACGCAGTATTTT TRBJ2-3 NA TRBD2 TRBV6-5
CASKQLQGASGNTIYF TGTGCCAGTAAACAATTACAGGGGGCGAGTGGAAACACCATATATTTT TRBJ1-3 few TRBD1 TRBV19
CASRPGYRGVETQYF TGTGCCAGCAGGCCTGGGTACAGGGGGGTGGAGACCCAGTACTTC TRBJ2-5 NA TRBD1 TRBV6-6
CASSFTSGEGKQYF TGTGCCAGCAGTTTTACTAGCGGCGAAGGAAAGCAGTACTTC TRBJ2-7 once TRBD2 TRBV27
CASSEREPGEFYGYTF TGTGCCAGCAGTGAACGGGAGCCAGGGGAGTTCTATGGCTACACCTTC TRBJ1-2 NA NA TRBV6-1
CSVLLTAYEQYF TGCAGCGTCCTTTTAACGGCCTACGAGCAGTACTTC TRBJ2-7 NA NA TRBV29-1
CASSPRTGPNNEQFF TGTGCCAGCTCACCAAGGACAGGGCCCAACAATGAGCAGTTCTTC TRBJ2-1 NA TRBD1 TRBV18
CASMARESSYNEQFF TGTGCCAGCATGGCGCGGGAGAGCTCCTACAATGAGCAGTTCTTC TRBJ2-1 once TRBD2 TRBV7-8
CASSLALGQQETQYF TGTGCCAGCAGCTTAGCGCTCGGACAGCAAGAGACCCAGTACTTC TRBJ2-5 few NA TRBV7-9
CASSATHGYTF TGTGCCAGCAGCGCTACCCATGGCTACACCTTC TRBJ1-2 few NA TRBV9
CAISPRTSGKMMEQYF TGTGCCATCAGTCCTAGGACTAGCGGGAAGATGATGGAGCAGTACTTC TRBJ2-7 few TRBD2 TRBV10-3
CASRLGKGQGSEQYF TGTGCAAGTCGCTTAGGTAAGGGCCAGGGGAGCGAGCAGTACTTC TRBJ2-7 NA NA TRBV12-2
CASSLAVTSGYSYNEQFF TGTGCCAGCAGCTTGGCGGTGACTAGCGGCTACTCCTACAATGAGCAGTTCTTC TRBJ2-1 NA TRBD2 TRBV5-4
CASGTAETQYF TGCGCCAGCGGGACAGCAGAGACCCAGTACTTC TRBJ2-5 NA TRBD1 TRBV10-2
CASSIPQGGFYEQYF TGTGCCAGCAGCATACCCCAGGGGGGTTTCTACGAGCAGTACTTC TRBJ2-7 NA NA TRBV7-9
CASSRGGAEKLFF TGCGCCAGCAGCCGGGGAGGGGCAGAAAAACTGTTTTTT TRBJ1-4 NA NA TRBV5-1
CASSQEQGIGYEQYF TGTGCCAGCTCACAGGAACAGGGGATCGGCTACGAGCAGTACTTC TRBJ2-7 few TRBD1 TRBV18
CASSYSTRAEAFF TGTGCCAGCAGTTACTCTACTCGAGCTGAAGCTTTCTTT TRBJ1-1 NA NA TRBV6-6
CASRTGTSVYF TGTGCCAGCAGAACAGGGACCTCCGTGTATTTT TRBJ2-3 NA NA TRBV14
CASSSDSSSYNEQFF TGTGCCAGCAGCTCGGACAGCAGCTCCTACAATGAGCAGTTCTTC TRBJ2-1 few NA TRBV7-2
CASSITGTRIYEQYF TGTGCCAGCAGTATCACCGGGACTAGGATCTACGAGCAGTACTTC TRBJ2-7 NA TRBD2 TRBV4-2
CASSLSRGQETQYF TGTGCCAGCAGCTTATCTCGGGGGCAAGAGACCCAGTACTTC TRBJ2-5 NA NA TRBV5-4
CASRTPTPGSYEQYF TGTGCCAGCAGAACACCCACTCCAGGCTCCTACGAGCAGTACTTC TRBJ2-7 NA NA TRBV6-5
CASSWQRLDTQYF TGTGCCAGCAGTTGGCAGCGCCTAGATACGCAGTATTTT TRBJ2-3 NA NA TRBV6-6
CASSIGQGSSSYEQYF TGTGCCAGTAGTATCGGACAGGGTTCCAGCTCCTACGAGCAGTACTTC TRBJ2-7 NA TRBD1 TRBV19
CASSVGPRLEQYF TGTGCCAGCAGTGTTGGACCCCGCCTCGAGCAGTACTTC TRBJ2-7 NA NA TRBV2
CASSLVAGGLNTQYF TGCGCCAGCAGCTTGGTGGCGGGAGGTCTGAATACGCAGTATTTT TRBJ2-3 NA TRBD2 TRBV5-1
CASRDGQGVGLETQYF TGTGCCAGCAGGGACGGACAGGGGGTTGGATTGGAGACCCAGTACTTC TRBJ2-5 NA TRBD1 TRBV5-4
CASISGGPNTEAFF TGTGCCAGCATTTCAGGGGGCCCGAACACTGAAGCTTTCTTT TRBJ1-1 few TRBD1 TRBV28
CASSEGLTQETQYF TGTGCCAGCTCCGAGGGTCTGACCCAAGAGACCCAGTACTTC TRBJ2-5 NA NA TRBV28
CASSLDFLNTGELFF TGTGCCAGCAGCTTAGACTTTTTGAACACCGGGGAGCTGTTTTTT TRBJ2-2 NA NA TRBV5-4
CASSLGAGDDTGELFF TGTGCCAGCAGCTTGGGGGCGGGAGACGACACCGGGGAGCTGTTTTTT TRBJ2-2 NA TRBD2 TRBV5-4
CASTSGAAQETQYF TGTGCCAGCACTTCCGGCGCGGCCCAAGAGACCCAGTACTTC TRBJ2-5 NA NA TRBV25-1
CASTIGTSGSRETQYF TGTGCCAGCACTATTGGGACTAGCGGGAGCAGGGAGACCCAGTACTTC TRBJ2-5 NA TRBD2 TRBV5-4
CASSRIGQETQYF TGTGCCAGCAGCCGAATAGGCCAAGAGACCCAGTACTTC TRBJ2-5 NA NA TRBV14
CATSRAGTGVGNEQFF TGTGCCACCAGCAGAGCTGGGACAGGGGTGGGCAATGAGCAGTTCTTC TRBJ2-1 NA TRBD1 TRBV15
CASRGVDRRGSYEQYF TGTGCCAGCAGGGGAGTAGACAGGCGAGGCTCCTACGAGCAGTACTTC TRBJ2-7 many NA TRBV28
CASSQQGRPAETQYF TGTGCCAGCAGCCAGCAAGGCAGACCCGCAGAGACCCAGTACTTC TRBJ2-5 NA NA TRBV7-2
CASSFGKQGFPGELFF TGTGCCAGCAGTTTTGGGAAACAGGGGTTTCCCGGGGAGCTGTTTTTT TRBJ2-2 NA TRBD1 TRBV28
CASTPGEGQPQHF TGTGCCAGCACTCCCGGGGAAGGACAGCCCCAGCATTTT TRBJ1-5 NA NA TRBV2
CASSVRAGYEQFF TGTGCCAGCAGTGTCCGGGCGGGGTATGAGCAGTTCTTC TRBJ2-1 many NA TRBV6-1
CASSYSEGQGINEQYF TGTGCCAGCAGTTACTCAGAGGGACAGGGCATCAACGAGCAGTACTTC TRBJ2-7 NA TRBD1 TRBV6-6
CASSDSDSSNQPQHF TGTGCCAGTAGCGACTCTGACAGTAGCAATCAGCCCCAGCATTTT TRBJ1-5 NA NA TRBV19
CASSSGYGYTF TGTGCCAGCAGCTCCGGCTATGGCTACACCTTC TRBJ1-2 once NA TRBV6-5
CASYRFSYEQYF TGTGCCAGTTACCGATTCTCCTACGAGCAGTACTTC TRBJ2-7 once NA TRBV6-1
CASSSRLAFDTQYF TGTGCCAGCAGTTCGCGGCTGGCCTTCGATACGCAGTATTTT TRBJ2-3 once NA TRBV6-5
CASSPPGYTF TGTGCCAGCAGCCCCCCTGGCTACACCTTC TRBJ1-2 NA NA TRBV28